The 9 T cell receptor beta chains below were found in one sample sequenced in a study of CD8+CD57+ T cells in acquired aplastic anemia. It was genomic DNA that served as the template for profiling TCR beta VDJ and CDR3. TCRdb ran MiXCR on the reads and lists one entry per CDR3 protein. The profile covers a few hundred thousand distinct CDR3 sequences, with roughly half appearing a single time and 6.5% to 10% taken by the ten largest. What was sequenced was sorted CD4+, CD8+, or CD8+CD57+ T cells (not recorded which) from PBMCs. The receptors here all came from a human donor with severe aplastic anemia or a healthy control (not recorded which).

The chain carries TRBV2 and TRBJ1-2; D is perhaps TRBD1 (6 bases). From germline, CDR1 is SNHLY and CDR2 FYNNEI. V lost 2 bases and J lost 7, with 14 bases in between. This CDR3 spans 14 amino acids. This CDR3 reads CASSELGGTRGYTF. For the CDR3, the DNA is TGTGCCAGCAGTGAATTAGGGGGGACGCGTGGCTACACCTTC.

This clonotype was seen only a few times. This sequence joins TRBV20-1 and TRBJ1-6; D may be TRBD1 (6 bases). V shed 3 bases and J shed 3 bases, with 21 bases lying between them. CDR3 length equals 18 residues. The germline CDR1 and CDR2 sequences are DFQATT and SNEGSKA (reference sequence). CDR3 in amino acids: CSARSVDRSSDYNSPLHF. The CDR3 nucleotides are TGCAGTGCTAGGTCGGTGGACAGATCGTCCGACTATAATTCACCCCTCCACTTT.

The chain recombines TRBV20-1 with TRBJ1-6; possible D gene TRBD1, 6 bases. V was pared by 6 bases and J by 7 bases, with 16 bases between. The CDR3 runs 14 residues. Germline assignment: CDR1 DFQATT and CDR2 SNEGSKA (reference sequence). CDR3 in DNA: TGCAGTGCCCGTCTGGGGGGCAGCAATTCACCCCTCCACTTT. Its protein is CSARLGGSNSPLHF.

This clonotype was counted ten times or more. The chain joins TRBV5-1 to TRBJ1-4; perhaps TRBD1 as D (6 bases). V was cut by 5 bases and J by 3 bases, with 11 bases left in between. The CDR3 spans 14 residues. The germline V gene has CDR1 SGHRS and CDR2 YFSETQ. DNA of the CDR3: TGCGCCAGCAGAGGGGGGGGATCTAATGAAAAACTGTTTTTT. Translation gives CASRGGGSNEKLFF.

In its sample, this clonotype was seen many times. CDR3 nucleotide sequence: TGTGCCAGCAGCCCCTCTAGCGGTTACGAGCAGTACTTC. Translation: CASSPSSGYEQYF. This chain joins TRBV7-2 and TRBJ2-7; 7 nucleotides match TRBD2. V dropped 5 bases and J dropped 4; count of bases not matched to a gene: 5. There are 13 residues in the CDR3. Looked up from germline, CDR1 is SGHTA and CDR2 is FQGNSA.

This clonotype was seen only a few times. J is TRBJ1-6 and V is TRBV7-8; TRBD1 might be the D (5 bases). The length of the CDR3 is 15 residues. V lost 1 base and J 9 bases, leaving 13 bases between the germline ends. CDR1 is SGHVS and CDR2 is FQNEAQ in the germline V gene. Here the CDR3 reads CASSLGQGMRSPLHF. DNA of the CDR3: TGTGCCAGCAGCTTAGGTCAGGGAATGCGTTCACCCCTCCACTTT.

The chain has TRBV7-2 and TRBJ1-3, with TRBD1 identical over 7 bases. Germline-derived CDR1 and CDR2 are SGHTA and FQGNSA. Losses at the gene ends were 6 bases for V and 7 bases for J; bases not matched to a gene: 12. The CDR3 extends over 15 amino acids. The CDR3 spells CASRSSYQGVNTIYF. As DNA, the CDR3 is TGTGCCAGCAGATCGAGTTATCAGGGGGTTAACACCATATATTTT. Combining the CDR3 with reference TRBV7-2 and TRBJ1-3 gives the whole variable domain GAGVSQSPSNKVTEKGKDVELRCDPISGHTALYWYRQSLGQGLEFLIYFQGNSAPDKSGLPSDRFSAERTGGSVSTLTIQRTQQEDSAVYLCASRSSYQGVNTIYFGEGSWLTVV.

This chain's CDR3 is CASRGNPSEAFF. CDR3 coding DNA: TGTGCCAGTAGGGGTAACCCATCAGAAGCTTTCTTT. The gene calls are TRBV19 and TRBJ1-1; D ambiguous. This CDR3 has 12 residues. V dropped 6 bases and J dropped 8 bases, with 13 bases sitting between them. Per the germline V gene, CDR1 is LNHDA and CDR2 is SQIVND (reference sequence).

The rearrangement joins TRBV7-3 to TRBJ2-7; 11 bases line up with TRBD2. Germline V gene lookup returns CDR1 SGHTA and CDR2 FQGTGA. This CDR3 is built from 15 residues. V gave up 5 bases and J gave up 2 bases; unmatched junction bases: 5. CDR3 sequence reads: CASSLKGLAAYEQYF. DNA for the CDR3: TGTGCCAGCAGCCTAAAGGGACTAGCGGCCTACGAGCAGTACTTC.